Listed here are 3 T cell receptor beta chains from one sample, sequenced in a study of T cell responses to AZD1222 COVID-19 vaccine. Assay used: immunoSEQ multiplex PCR; TCRdb lists only in-frame clones, some missing. The sample lists about 190,000 clones, approximately 91% occurring once. This specimen was peripheral blood, taken on day 0 of AZD1222 vaccination. The receptors come from an adult in good health.

CDR3 loop: CASSLATMGEQYF. In nucleotides, the CDR3 is TGCGCCAGCAGCTTGGCTACGATGGGGGAGCAGTACTTC. The chain is built from TRBV5-1 and TRBJ2-7; D gene unclear. Trimming cost V 0 bases and J 7 bases, with 11 bases left between them. From germline, CDR1 is SGHRS and CDR2 YFSETQ. The CDR3 is 13 residues long.

The J gene is TRBJ2-5, the V gene TRBV5-1; 8 nucleotides agree with TRBD1. The V gene end was trimmed by 5 bases and the J gene end by 3 bases; junction bases not matched to a gene: 6. The germline CDR1 and CDR2 sequences are SGHRS and YFSETQ. The CDR3 sequence is 14 residues long. CDR3 sequence: CASRGATGEETQYF. Written as DNA, the CDR3 is TGCGCCAGCAGGGGAGCGACAGGGGAAGAGACCCAGTACTTC.

The genes are TRBV3-1 (or the pseudogene TRBV3-2) and TRBJ1-1; 9 nucleotides agree with TRBD1. Per germline, CDR1 LGHDT and CDR2 YNNKEL (reference sequence). The CDR3 contains 16 residues. Unmatched junction bases numbered 7, after V lost 4 bases and J lost 1 base. CDR3 DNA sequence: TGTGCCAGCAGCCGACAGACAGGGGGTTCGAACACTGAAGCTTTCTTT. Protein sequence: CASSRQTGGSNTEAFF.